Listed here are 19 T cell receptor beta chains from one sample, sequenced in a study of blood T cell repertoires in COVID-19. Sequencing used immunoSEQ multiplex PCR; TCRdb keeps in-frame clones, though not all of them. The sample has about 270,000 clones, about nine tenths seen once. Sequenced: PBMCs or T cells enriched from blood (not recorded which). The receptors stem from a woman aged 50 to 60 who had recovered from COVID-19.

CDR3 loop: CSTRQGPYEQYF. CDR3 sequence (DNA): TGCAGCACCCGACAGGGTCCCTACGAGCAGTACTTC. The rearrangement links TRBV29-1 to TRBJ2-7; 7 bases match TRBD1. Trimming removed 8 bases from V and 2 bases from J; junction bases left unmatched: 6. Germline V gene lookup returns CDR1 SQVTM and CDR2 ANQGSEA. This CDR3 contains 12 residues.

This clone was counted once. The genes are TRBV19 and TRBJ1-1, with 9 bases identical to TRBD1. Unmatched junction bases numbered 8, after V lost 10 bases and J lost 5 bases. This CDR3 comprises 13 residues. Germline V gives CDR1 LNHDA, CDR2 SQIVND (reference sequence). The CDR3 nucleotides are TGTGCCACAGGCGGGACAGGGCGGACTGAAGCTTTCTTT. This translates into CATGGTGRTEAFF.

The chain joins TRBV6-5 to TRBJ1-3; 7 bases are a match to TRBD1. With V trimmed by 2 bases and J by 1 base, 2 bases remained unmatched. The germline gives CDR1 MNHEY, CDR2 SVGAGI. The CDR3 covers 15 residues. The CDR3 DNA sequence: TGTGCCAGCAGTTACCAGACAGGGTCTGGAAACACCATATATTTT. Its protein is CASSYQTGSGNTIYF.

This chain links TRBV18 with TRBJ2-7; 9 bases map to TRBD1. Germline CDR1 reads KGHSH; CDR2 reads LQKENI. The CDR3 has 14 residues. V trimming: 4 bases; J trimming: 4 bases; junction bases outside the gene matches: 5. CDR3 sequence (DNA): TGTGCCAGCTCACTGACAGGGGGTTCGTACGAGCAGTACTTC. Translation gives CASSLTGGSYEQYF.

The chain employs TRBV5-1 and TRBJ2-2, with TRBD2 identical over 7 bases. Germline loops: CDR1 SGHRS, CDR2 YFSETQ. The junction had 3 bases not matched to a gene; V was cut back by 0 bases and J by 4 bases. The CDR3 totals 15 residues. The CDR3 region is CASSLEGRATGELFF. The CDR3 coding sequence is TGCGCCAGCAGCTTGGAAGGGAGGGCCACCGGGGAGCTGTTTTTT.

The V call is TRBV7-2, the J call TRBJ1-2; D might be TRBD1 (5 bases). The CDR3 totals 15 residues. The V end lost 2 bases, the J end lost 0 bases, and 10 bases lay between the germline ends. In germline, CDR1 is SGHTA, CDR2 FQGNSA. CDR3 nucleotide sequence: TGTGCCAGCAGCTTAATGGGGGGTCCTAACTATGGCTACACCTTC. This sequence encodes CASSLMGGPNYGYTF.

The chain employs TRBV28 and TRBJ2-7; 9 bases fit TRBD1. This CDR3 has 16 amino acids. The V and J ends lost 4 bases and 2 bases, in that order; junction bases with no gene match: 9. The V gene's germline CDR1 is MDHEN and CDR2 SYDVKM. This chain's CDR3 is CASSSAGTGLAYEQYF. The CDR3 DNA is TGTGCCAGCAGTTCAGCCGGGACAGGGCTTGCCTACGAGCAGTACTTC.

This clone was counted once. V and J are TRBV7-2 and TRBJ1-1; 8 bases align to TRBD1. V lost 1 base and J lost 3; bases outside the gene matches: 4. The CDR3 loop spans 15 amino acids. Germline loops: CDR1 SGHTA, CDR2 FQGNSA. The CDR3 DNA reads TGTGCCAGCAGCTTAGTCGGACAGGGCTACACTGAAGCTTTCTTT. Translated: CASSLVGQGYTEAFF.

The rearrangement joins TRBV3-1 (or the pseudogene TRBV3-2) to TRBJ1-2; D not resolved. This CDR3 region has 13 residues. Trimming shortened V by 1 base and J by 8 bases, and 11 bases separated the two germline ends. Germline V gene data show CDR1 as LGHDT and CDR2 as YNNKEL (reference sequence). CDR3 sequence reads: CASSQVSRGGYTF. The DNA of the CDR3 is TGTGCCAGCAGCCAAGTAAGTCGGGGAGGCTACACCTTC.

This clone came up a few times. The chain recombines TRBV19 with TRBJ2-5; TRBD2 might be the D (5 bases). V lost 5 bases to trimming and J lost 0 bases, with 10 bases between them. The CDR3 runs 14 residues. Per germline, CDR1 LNHDA and CDR2 SQIVND (reference sequence). DNA for the CDR3: TGTGCCAGTAGTCCCGAAGCGGACCAAGAGACCCAGTACTTC. Translating it yields CASSPEADQETQYF.

The CDR3 spells CASSVGGAIQETQYF. The CDR3 coding sequence is TGTGCCAGCAGCGTAGGAGGAGCGATCCAAGAGACCCAGTACTTC. This chain uses TRBV9 with TRBJ2-5; D is unclear. From germline, CDR1 is SGDLS and CDR2 YYNGEE. The CDR3 is 15 residues long. Deletions cut 0 bases from V and 1 base from J, with 10 bases between.

The J gene is TRBJ2-6, the V gene TRBV5-5; D may be TRBD2 (6 bases). V lost 5 bases, J lost 2 bases, and 17 bases lay in between. The CDR3 has 17 residues. Germline CDR1 is SGHKS and CDR2 is YYEKEE (reference sequence). In nucleotides, the CDR3 is TGTGCCAGCAGAAGAAGGCCGGGGGAGGCTGGGGCCAACGTCCTGACTTTC. This translates into CASRRRPGEAGANVLTF.

This chain connects TRBV7-2 to TRBJ1-5, with a tentative D call TRBD1 (6 bases). Trimming left V 1 base short and J 6 bases short, with 13 bases between. This CDR3 is built from 15 residues. Looked up from germline, CDR1 is SGHTA and CDR2 is FQGNSA. The CDR3 DNA reads as TGTGCCAGCAGCTTAGGAACAGGGTACAGTCAGCCCCAGCATTTT. It encodes CASSLGTGYSQPQHF. Variable domain in full (rest from reference TRBV7-2 and TRBJ1-5): GAGVSQSPSNKVTEKGKDVELRCDPISGHTALYWYRQSLGQGLEFLIYFQGNSAPDKSGLPSDRFSAERTGGSVSTLTIQRTQQEDSAVYLCASSLGTGYSQPQHFGDGTRLSIL.

The chain has TRBV11-2 and TRBJ1-2; D may be TRBD1 (6 bases). The V gene lost 7 bases and the J gene lost 2 bases, with 14 bases spanning the gap. This CDR3 has 14 residues. Germline V gene data show CDR1 as SGHAT and CDR2 as FQNNGV. The CDR3 sequence is CASNPWGGNYGYTF. The CDR3 DNA is TGTGCCAGCAACCCTTGGGGGGGCAACTATGGCTACACCTTC.

The chain employs TRBV9 and TRBJ2-5; 9 nucleotides line up with TRBD1. The CDR3 totals 16 residues. CDR1 and CDR2 (germline): SGDLS, YYNGEE. Trimming at V came to 2 bases and at J to 0 bases, leaving 5 bases not matched to a gene. CDR3 sequence (DNA): TGTGCCAGCAGCGTTGGGACAGGGACGTACCAAGAGACCCAGTACTTC. It specifies CASSVGTGTYQETQYF.

This chain's CDR3 is CASGFTGGTEAFF. CDR3 DNA: TGTGCTAGTGGTTTCACAGGGGGCACTGAAGCTTTCTTT. The chain carries TRBV12-5 and TRBJ1-1, with 8 bases that match TRBD1. The CDR3 length is 13 residues. Per germline, CDR1 LGHNT and CDR2 FRNRAP. Germline trimming cut 3 bases from V and 4 bases from J; bases unmatched to any gene: 1.

The genes are TRBV28 and TRBJ1-1; no firm D call. The germline V gene encodes CDR1 MDHEN and CDR2 SYDVKM. Trimming stripped 4 bases from V and 1 base from J, with 10 bases between. This CDR3 has 14 residues. The DNA of the CDR3 is TGTGCCAGCAGTTCCCCGGGGTCGAACACTGAAGCTTTCTTT. Translation: CASSSPGSNTEAFF.

The CDR3 nucleotides are TGTGCCAGCAGTTTAACAACTGGGGCCAACGTCCTGACTTTC. The encoded protein is CASSLTTGANVLTF. The chain combines TRBV28 with TRBJ2-6, with D uncertain. Germline loops: CDR1 MDHEN, CDR2 SYDVKM. Trimming took 2 bases from V and 2 from J, leaving 4 bases between them. The CDR3 has 14 amino acids.

V and J are TRBV7-3 and TRBJ1-5, with 7 bases aligning to TRBD1. Germline V gives CDR1 SGHTA, CDR2 FQGTGA. The V segment lost 3 bases and the J segment 0 bases; nucleotides outside the gene matches: 2. The length of the CDR3 is 15 residues. CDR3 DNA: TGTGCCAGCAGCTTGGGGACAGATAGCAATCAGCCCCAGCATTTT. Amino acid sequence: CASSLGTDSNQPQHF. The variable domain in full, completed from reference TRBV7-3 and TRBJ1-5, reads GAGVSQTPSNKVTEKGKYVELRCDPISGHTALYWYRQSLGQGPEFLIYFQGTGAADDSGLPNDRFFAVRPEGSVSTLKIQRTERGDSAVYLCASSLGTDSNQPQHFGDGTRLSIL.